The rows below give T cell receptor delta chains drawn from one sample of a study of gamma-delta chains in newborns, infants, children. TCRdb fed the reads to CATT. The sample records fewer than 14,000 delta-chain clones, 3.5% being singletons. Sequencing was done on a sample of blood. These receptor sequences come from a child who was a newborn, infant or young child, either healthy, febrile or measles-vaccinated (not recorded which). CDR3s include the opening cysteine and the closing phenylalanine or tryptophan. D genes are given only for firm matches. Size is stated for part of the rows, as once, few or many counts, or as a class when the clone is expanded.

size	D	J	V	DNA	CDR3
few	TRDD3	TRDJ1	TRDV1	TGTGCTCTTGCCCTACGGGGGATACGCACCTTTTACACCGATAAACTCATCTTT	CALALRGIRTFYTDKLIF
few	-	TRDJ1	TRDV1	TGTGCTCTTGGGGAAATAAGGATATCCCTCTCCGATAAACTCATCTTT	CALGEIRISLSDKLIF
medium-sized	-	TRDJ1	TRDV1	TGTGCTCTTGGAGGCTGTACGGTCCTCCTCCGTTCCGATAAACTCATCTTT	CALGGCTVLLRSDKLIF
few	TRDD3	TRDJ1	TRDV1	TGTGCTCTTGGGGCCTTCTTCCGACTGGGGGCCGCGTACACCGATAAACTCATCTTT	CALGAFFRLGAAYTDKLIF
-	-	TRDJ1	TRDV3	TGTGCCTTTCGTCTTGCCTTCAGGGTGGGGGTATGGGATGGACTCATCTTT	CAFRLAFRVGVWDGLIF
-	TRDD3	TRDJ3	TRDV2	TGTGCCTGTGACACACTGGGGGAGAGCTCCTGGGACACCCGACAGATGTTTTTC	CACDTLGESSWDTRQMFF
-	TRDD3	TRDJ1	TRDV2	TGTGCCTGTTACAGAATGGGGGACTACACCGATAAACTCATCTTT	CACYRMGDYTDKLIF
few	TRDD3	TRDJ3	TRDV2	TGTGCCTGTGACACCGTACTGGGGGATATCAGCTCATGGGACACCCGACAGATGTTTTTC	CACDTVLGDISSWDTRQMFF
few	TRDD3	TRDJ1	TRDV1	TGTGCTCTTGGGGAACGACAGCCCTTCTGGGGGATACTGGGCACCGATAAACTCATCTTT	CALGERQPFWGILGTDKLIF
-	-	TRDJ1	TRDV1	TGTGCTCTTGGGGGCGGCCTTTCGAAACTCATCTTT	CALGGGLSKLIF
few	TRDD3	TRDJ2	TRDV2	TGTGCCTGTGATACCGTCCGTGGTGGGGATACACCGCTGACAGCACAACTCTTCTTT	CACDTVRGGDTPLTAQLFF
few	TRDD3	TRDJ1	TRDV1	TGTGCTCTTGGGGAAAGGACGACTTCCTCCCTCGACTGGGGGATACGCGAGGAAACCGATAAACTCATCTTT	CALGERTTSSLDWGIREETDKLIF
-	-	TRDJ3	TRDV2	TGTGCCTGTGACCCTCTACTGGCAGGGTCCTGGGACACCCGACAGATGTTTTTC	CACDPLLAGSWDTRQMFF
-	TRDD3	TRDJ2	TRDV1	TGTGCTCTTGGGGCCCTGTGGGGGAAGGGGATCATTGGTTTGACAGCACAACTCTTCTTT	CALGALWGKGIIGLTAQLFF
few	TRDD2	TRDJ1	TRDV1	TGTGCTCTTGGGGGTCCCCTTCCTACCCGGGGGCTTCACACCGATAAACTCATCTTT	CALGGPLPTRGLHTDKLIF
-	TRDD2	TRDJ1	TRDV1	TGTGCTCTTGGGGAACTCTTCCTACACGGGGGACCCCCCGATAAACTCATCTTT	CALGELFLHGGPPDKLIF
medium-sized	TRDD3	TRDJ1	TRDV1	TGTGCTCTTGGCTTACCCGGGGGATACGCCCTGTACACCGATAAACTCATCTTT	CALGLPGGYALYTDKLIF
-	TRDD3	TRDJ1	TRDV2	TGTGCCTGTGACCTGGGGGTCCAGTACACCGATAAACTCATCTTT	CACDLGVQYTDKLIF
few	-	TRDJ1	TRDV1	TGTGCTCTTGGGGAACTTCCTAGTGCGCCCTGGGGCCCCCACATTAACACCGATAAACTCATCTTT	CALGELPSAPWGPHINTDKLIF
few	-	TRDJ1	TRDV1	TGTGCTCTTGGGGGCACCCCTATCCAGCCGTACACCGATAAACTCATCTTT	CALGGTPIQPYTDKLIF
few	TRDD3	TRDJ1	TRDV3	TGTGCCTTTTCTCCCGTTTTGGCTTCTCATATGGGGGGATCAAAGTACACCGATAAACTCATCTTT	CAFSPVLASHMGGSKYTDKLIF
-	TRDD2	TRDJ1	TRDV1	TGTGCTCTTGGGGAACTAGTAAAAAGGAATATGGGCCTTCCTACAATACTGGACGCCCTAAAGTACACCGATAAACTCATCTTT	CALGELVKRNMGLPTILDALKYTDKLIF
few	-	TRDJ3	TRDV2	TGTGCCTGTGACAGAGTACTGGGTGATACTCTTAGCTCCTGGGACACCCGACAGATGTTTTTC	CACDRVLGDTLSSWDTRQMFF
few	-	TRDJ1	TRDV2	TGTGCCTGTGACACCGTTGGGGGCCCCTACCAATTGAACACCGATAAACTCATCTTC	CACDTVGGPYQLNTDKLIF
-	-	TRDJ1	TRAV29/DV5	TGTGCAGCAAGCGAGGGGTTCCTGTTGCGGCGATACGCCGATAAACTCATCTTT	CAASEGFLLRRYADKLIF
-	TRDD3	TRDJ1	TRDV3	TGTGCCCAGCTGGGAAGCTGGGGGACTCATTTCGATAAACTCATCTTT	CAQLGSWGTHFDKLIF